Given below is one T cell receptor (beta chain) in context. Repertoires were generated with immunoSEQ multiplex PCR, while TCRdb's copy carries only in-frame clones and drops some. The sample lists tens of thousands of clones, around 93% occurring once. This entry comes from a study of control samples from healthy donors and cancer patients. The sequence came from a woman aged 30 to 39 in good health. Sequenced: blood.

DNA of the CDR3: TGTGCCAGCAGCGGCGACATCCAAGAGAGAGCTTTCTTT. Translation gives CASSGDIQERAFF. The V call is TRBV9, the J call TRBJ1-1, with D unresolved. The CDR3 is made up of 13 amino acids. Germline V lookup: CDR1 SGDLS, CDR2 YYNGEE. The germline V and J ends were trimmed by 3 bases and 10 bases, with 16 bases remaining between them.